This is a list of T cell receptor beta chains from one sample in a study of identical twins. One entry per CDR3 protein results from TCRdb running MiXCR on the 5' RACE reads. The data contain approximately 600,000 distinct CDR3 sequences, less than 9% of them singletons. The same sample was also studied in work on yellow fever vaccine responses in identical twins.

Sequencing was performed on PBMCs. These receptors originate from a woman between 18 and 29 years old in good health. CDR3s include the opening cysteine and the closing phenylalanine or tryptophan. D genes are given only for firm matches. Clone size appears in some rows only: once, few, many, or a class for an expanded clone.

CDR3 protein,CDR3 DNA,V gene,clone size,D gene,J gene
CASSPQNGNEQYF,TGTGCCAGCAGCCCTCAGAACGGGAACGAGCAGTACTTC,TRBV7-9,few,.,TRBJ2-7
CASSLGGKSSYEQYF,TGTGCCAGCAGCTTGGGCGGGAAAAGCTCCTACGAGCAGTACTTC,TRBV7-2,many,.,TRBJ2-7
CASSVGGEKLFF,TGTGCCAGCAGTGTGGGGGGTGAAAAACTGTTTTTT,TRBV25-1,many,.,TRBJ1-4
CASSLAIVINDEQFF,TGTGCCAGCAGCTTAGCGATTGTAATTAACGATGAGCAGTTCTTC,TRBV7-9,.,.,TRBJ2-1
CAISDHNDNEQFF,TGTGCCATCAGTGACCACAACGACAATGAGCAGTTCTTC,TRBV10-3,many,.,TRBJ2-1
CASSYLSLGRHYNEQFF,TGTGCCAGCAGTTACCTTAGCCTCGGGAGACACTACAATGAGCAGTTCTTC,TRBV6-5,many,.,TRBJ2-1
CASTVEASGRLLHF,TGTGCCAGCACAGTAGAGGCTAGCGGGAGGCTCCTGCACTTC,TRBV2,many,TRBD2,TRBJ2-7
CSAKKYTEAFF,TGCAGTGCCAAAAAGTACACTGAAGCTTTCTTT,TRBV20-1,many,.,TRBJ1-1
CASSDSGAASYNEQFF,TGTGCCAGCAGTGACTCTGGGGCTGCGTCCTACAATGAGCAGTTCTTC,TRBV6-4,.,.,TRBJ2-1
CASRRLSTGELFF,TGTGCCAGCAGACGCCTCTCCACCGGGGAGCTGTTTTTT,TRBV6-1,few,.,TRBJ2-2
CSGGTSGAYEQFF,TGCAGCGGGGGGACTAGCGGGGCATATGAGCAGTTCTTC,TRBV29-1,few,TRBD2,TRBJ2-1